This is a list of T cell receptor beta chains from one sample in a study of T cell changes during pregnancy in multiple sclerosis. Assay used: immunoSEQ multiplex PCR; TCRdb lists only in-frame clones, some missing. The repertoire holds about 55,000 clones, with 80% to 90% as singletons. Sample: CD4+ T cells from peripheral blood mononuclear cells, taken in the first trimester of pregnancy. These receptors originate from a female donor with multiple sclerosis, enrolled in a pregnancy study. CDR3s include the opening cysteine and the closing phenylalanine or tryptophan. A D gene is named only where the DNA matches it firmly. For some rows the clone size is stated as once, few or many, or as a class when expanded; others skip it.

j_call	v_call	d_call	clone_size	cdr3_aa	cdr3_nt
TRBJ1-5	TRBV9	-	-	CASSSGVSNQPQHF	TGTGCCAGCAGCTCGGGGGTATCCAATCAGCCCCAGCATTTT
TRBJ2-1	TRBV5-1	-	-	CASRGAPANNEQFF	TGCGCCAGCAGGGGGGCCCCGGCGAACAATGAGCAGTTCTTC
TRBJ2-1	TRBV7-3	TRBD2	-	CASSPTSGPYNEQFF	TGTGCCAGCAGCCCGACTAGCGGGCCTTACAATGAGCAGTTCTTC
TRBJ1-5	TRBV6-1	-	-	CASSLDIVKPQHF	TGTGCCAGCAGTTTGGACATTGTGAAGCCCCAGCATTTT
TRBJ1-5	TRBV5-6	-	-	CASSQLRGLNQPQHF	TGTGCCAGCAGCCAGCTCAGGGGCCTCAATCAGCCCCAGCATTTT
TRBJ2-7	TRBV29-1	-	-	CSVEVQIPYEQYF	TGCAGCGTTGAAGTACAGATCCCCTATGAGCAGTACTTC
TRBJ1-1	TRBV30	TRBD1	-	CAWSIPDRGNPEAFF	TGTGCCTGGAGTATCCCCGACAGGGGCAATCCTGAAGCTTTCTTT
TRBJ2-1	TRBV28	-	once	CASSTRWTDIYNEQFF	TGTGCCAGCAGCACTAGGTGGACAGATATCTACAATGAGCAGTTCTTC
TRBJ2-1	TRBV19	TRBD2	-	CASSTGKRGGLNEQFF	TGTGCCAGTAGTACTGGGAAGCGGGGGGGCTTGAATGAGCAGTTCTTC
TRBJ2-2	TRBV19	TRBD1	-	CASKRGGKDTGELFF	TGTGCCAGTAAGAGAGGGGGCAAGGACACCGGGGAGCTGTTTTTT
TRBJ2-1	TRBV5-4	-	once	CASSRTLAGQDNEQFF	TGTGCCAGCAGCAGGACCCTAGCGGGACAGGACAATGAGCAGTTCTTC
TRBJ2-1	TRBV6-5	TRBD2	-	CASSSKRGGSDEQFF	TGTGCCAGCAGTTCCAAGCGGGGGGGCAGTGATGAGCAGTTCTTC
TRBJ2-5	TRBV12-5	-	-	CASGLGGVPRETQYF	TGTGCTAGTGGTTTGGGCGGGGTTCCGCGAGAGACCCAGTACTTC
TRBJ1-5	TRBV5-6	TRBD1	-	CASRPGQVTGGNQPQHF	TGTGCCAGCAGACCGGGACAGGTAACCGGAGGCAATCAGCCCCAGCATTTT
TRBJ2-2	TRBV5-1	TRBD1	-	CASSGTAGTGELFF	TGCGCCAGCAGCGGGACAGCAGGTACCGGGGAGCTGTTTTTT
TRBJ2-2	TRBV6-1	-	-	CASGVKQRGTGELFF	TGTGCCAGCGGTGTAAAGCAACGGGGCACCGGGGAGCTGTTTTTT